Shown below are 21 T cell receptor beta chains from a single sample sequenced in a study of T cell repertoires in cytomegalovirus infection. TCRdb reprocessed the reads with MiXCR, giving one entry per CDR3 protein. The table includes around 740,000 distinct CDR3 sequences, less than 40% detected once. Sequenced input: PBMCs. Receptors were obtained from a human donor in good health (CMV status not recorded). Some clones in this sample may be carry-over from other donors' samples.

Comments on this clonotype: A much larger clone lies one base from this, so it may be a read error. This chain uses TRBV7-8 with TRBJ2-6, with 8 bases lining up with TRBD1. Germline CDR1 and CDR2: SGHVS and FQNEAQ. This CDR3 spans 15 amino acids. After removal of 3 bases from V and 5 bases from J, the junction contained 3 bases not matched to a gene. In DNA, the CDR3 is TGTGCCAGCAGCTTGGACAGGGCTTGGGCCAACGTCCTGACTTTC. The encoded protein is CASSLDRAWANVLTF.

This sequence joins TRBV6-5 and TRBJ2-7, with 10 bases matching TRBD1. This CDR3 comprises 17 residues. V lost 0 bases and J lost 2; bases outside the gene matches: 7. Germline V CDR1 and CDR2: MNHEY, SVGAGI. This chain's CDR3 is CASSYSRFGTGAYEQYF. The CDR3 DNA reads TGTGCCAGCAGTTACTCGCGCTTCGGGACAGGGGCCTACGAGCAGTACTTC.

J is TRBJ2-1 and V is TRBV7-6; D is perhaps TRBD1 (5 bases). Germline V gene sequence: CDR1 SGHVS, CDR2 FNYEAQ. The CDR3 length is 15 residues. The V end was cut by 0 bases, the J end by 6 bases, with 12 bases between. The CDR3, as DNA: TGTGCCAGCAGCTTAGCGCTGGCTAGGGGCAATGAGCAGTTCTTC. This sequence encodes CASSLALARGNEQFF. The full variable domain, rest sourced from reference TRBV7-6 and TRBJ2-1, is GAGVSQSPRYKVTKRGQDVALRCDPISGHVSLYWYRQALGQGPEFLTYFNYEAQQDKSGLPNDRFSAERPEGSISTLTIQRTEQRDSAMYRCASSLALARGNEQFFGPGTRLTVL.

The sample holds many counts of this clonotype. The rearrangement joins TRBV12-3 or TRBV12-4 to TRBJ1-1; D may be TRBD1 (6 bases). Between the trimmed V and J ends, which lost 6 bases and 2 bases, there was a span of 7 bases. This CDR3 has 12 residues. CDR3 protein: CASRQGNTEAFF. For the CDR3, the DNA is TGTGCCAGCAGACAGGGTAACACTGAAGCTTTCTTT.

Many counts were recorded for this clonotype. The V gene is TRBV7-8, the J gene TRBJ1-2; TRBD1 aligns across 11 bases. Germline V lookup: CDR1 SGHVS, CDR2 FQNEAQ. This CDR3 region has 16 residues. V dropped 1 base and J dropped 2; count of bases not matched to a gene: 3. The CDR3 region is CASSLERDRGNYGYTF. The CDR3 DNA reads as TGTGCCAGCAGCTTAGAAAGGGACAGGGGGAACTATGGCTACACCTTC.

V is TRBV29-1 and J is TRBJ2-1, with 14 bases fitting TRBD2. The CDR3 contains 15 residues. The J segment lost 9 bases and the V segment lost 5 bases, leaving 9 bases of the junction unmatched. From germline, CDR1 is SQVTM and CDR2 ANQGSEA. The CDR3 protein is CSVLGLAGGQGEQFF. Written as DNA, the CDR3 is TGCAGCGTTCTCGGACTAGCGGGGGGCCAGGGTGAGCAGTTCTTC.

This chain links TRBV27 with TRBJ1-1, with D unclear. Per germline, CDR1 MNHEY and CDR2 SMNVEV (reference sequence). The CDR3 has 16 amino acids. The V and J ends lost 3 bases and 5 bases respectively, with 19 bases between them. The CDR3 loop is CASSFQSPPPRTEAFF. The CDR3 DNA reads TGTGCCAGCAGTTTCCAGTCTCCCCCCCCGAGGACTGAAGCTTTCTTT.

The chain carries TRBV12-3 or TRBV12-4 and TRBJ1-6; 10 positions match TRBD1. The CDR3 runs 17 residues. Trimming at V came to 4 bases and at J to 7 bases, leaving 10 bases not matched to a gene. The CDR3 region is CASSSDRGQSGNSPLHF. Written as DNA, the CDR3 is TGTGCCAGCAGTTCCGACAGGGGGCAGTCGGGGAATTCACCCCTCCACTTT.

The chain recombines TRBV6-2 or TRBV6-3 with TRBJ2-7; perhaps D is TRBD1 or TRBD2 (6 bases each). V was trimmed by 0 bases and J by 6 bases, leaving 18 bases between them. The CDR3 is 16 amino acids. The V gene's germline CDR1 is MNHEY and CDR2 SVGEGT. The DNA of the CDR3 is TGTGCCAGCAGTTACTCGAGGGGGGACCCCTCGGGCGAGCAGTACTTC. Encoded protein: CASSYSRGDPSGEQYF.

This chain's CDR3 is CASSYTAGETDTQYF. The CDR3 DNA reads as TGTGCCAGCAGTTATACCGCGGGCGAGACAGATACGCAGTATTTT. The V gene is TRBV6-2 or TRBV6-3, the J gene TRBJ2-3; a possible D gene is TRBD2 (5 bases). The germline V and J ends were trimmed by 3 bases and 3 bases, with 13 bases remaining between them. The CDR3 runs to 15 residues. Germline CDR1 and CDR2: MNHEY and SVGEGT.

This chain uses TRBV2 with TRBJ2-7, with 8 bases lining up with TRBD1. This CDR3 contains 12 residues. The V gene's germline CDR1 is SNHLY and CDR2 FYNNEI. The V and J ends lost 7 bases and 5 bases, in that order; junction bases with no gene match: 4. CDR3 sequence (DNA): TGTGCCAGCACCCAGGGGGCCCACGAGCAGTACTTC. Translation: CASTQGAHEQYF.

This sequence joins TRBV10-3 and TRBJ2-3, with TRBD2 identical over 13 bases. Germline CDR1 reads ENHRY; CDR2 reads SYGVKD. Unmatched junction bases numbered 1, after V lost 3 bases and J lost 4 bases. The CDR3 spans 15 residues. In DNA, the CDR3 is TGTGCCATCAGTGAAACTAGCGGGGGGGCAGATACGCAGTATTTT. It specifies CAISETSGGADTQYF.

This clonotype has just a few counts. The J gene is TRBJ1-2, the V gene TRBV2; the D gene is possibly TRBD1 (5 bases). V dropped 3 bases and J dropped 5 bases, with 16 bases sitting between them. There are 15 residues in the CDR3. Germline V CDR1 and CDR2: SNHLY, FYNNEI. CDR3 DNA sequence: TGTGCCAGCAGTGAGGGGCATCCTCAGCGGTATGGCTACACCTTC. Amino acid sequence: CASSEGHPQRYGYTF.

This clonotype was seen at least ten times. The J gene is TRBJ1-5, the V gene TRBV7-2; D unclear. Trimming pared 8 bases from V and 5 bases from J, leaving 4 bases between. CDR3 size: 10 residues. CDR1 is SGHTA and CDR2 is FQGNSA in the germline V gene. CDR3 in amino acids: CASGDQPQHF. CDR3 bases: TGTGCCAGCGGCGATCAGCCCCAGCATTTT. The full variable domain, its missing parts supplied by reference TRBV7-2 and TRBJ1-5, is GAGVSQSPSNKVTEKGKDVELRCDPISGHTALYWYRQSLGQGLEFLIYFQGNSAPDKSGLPSDRFSAERTGGSVSTLTIQRTQQEDSAVYLCASGDQPQHFGDGTRLSIL.

The chain combines TRBV20-1 with TRBJ2-5; a possible D gene is TRBD2 (6 bases). Germline V gene data show CDR1 as DFQATT and CDR2 as SNEGSKA (reference sequence). The CDR3 has 14 amino acids. The germline V and J ends were trimmed by 0 bases and 5 bases, with 13 bases remaining between them. CDR3 sequence: CSARDLGGAETQYF. CDR3 bases: TGCAGTGCTAGAGATCTCGGCGGGGCGGAGACCCAGTACTTC.

This clonotype was recorded only once. This rearrangement joins TRBV5-1 to TRBJ2-1; maybe TRBD2 (6 bases). Germline CDR1 reads SGHRS; CDR2 reads YFSETQ. V lost 4 bases, J lost 9 bases, and 14 bases lay in between. The CDR3 contains 13 residues. The CDR3 nucleotides read TGCGCCAGCAGCCACGCCCTGGAGGGTGAGCAGTTCTTC. Amino acids: CASSHALEGEQFF. Full variable domain (outside the CDR3, taken from reference TRBV5-1 and TRBJ2-1): KAGVTQTPRYLIKTRGQQVTLSCSPISGHRSVSWYQQTPGQGLQFLFEYFSETQRNKGNFPGRFSGRQFSNSRSEMNVSTLELGDSALYLCASSHALEGEQFFGPGTRLTVL.

This CDR3 is CSAPSHGIKETQYF. CDR3 DNA sequence: TGCAGTGCTCCCTCCCATGGGATTAAAGAGACCCAGTACTTC. V and J are TRBV20-1 and TRBJ2-5; no reliable D call. The germline V gene has CDR1 DFQATT and CDR2 SNEGSKA (reference sequence). V shed 5 bases and J shed 3 bases, with 16 bases lying between them. CDR3 size: 14 residues.

This sequence joins TRBV11-2 and TRBJ1-2, with D possibly being TRBD1 (6 bases). The CDR3 sequence is 16 residues long. Per germline, CDR1 SGHAT and CDR2 FQNNGV. V shed 1 base and J shed 5 bases, with 17 bases lying between them. The CDR3 DNA is TGTGCCAGCAGCTTAGGGACCGGACAGAGCAGTTATGGCTACACCTTC. Translating it yields CASSLGTGQSSYGYTF.

This chain connects TRBV5-1 to TRBJ2-7; 9 nucleotides align to TRBD2. This CDR3 spans 16 amino acids. Germline lookup yields CDR1 SGHRS and CDR2 YFSETQ. The trim removed 2 bases at V and 3 bases at J, leaving 9 bases unmatched. The CDR3 coding sequence is TGCGCCAGCAGCTTCTTAGCGGGAGATGCAAGCTACGAGCAGTACTTC. Encoded protein: CASSFLAGDASYEQYF.

The rearrangement uses TRBV4-1 and TRBJ1-6; D is ambiguous. Deletions cut 3 bases from V and 2 bases from J, with 17 bases between. This CDR3 region has 18 residues. CDR1 and CDR2 (germline): MGHRA, YSYEKL. The CDR3 DNA is TGCGCCAGCAGCCAGGCTCTAGGCGGGTCAGCCTATAATTCACCCCTCCACTTT. This translates into CASSQALGGSAYNSPLHF.

Of note for this clonotype: Germline is not matched at one junction end, which may reflect a read error. J is TRBJ1-1 and V is TRBV19; the D gene is possibly TRBD1 (5 bases). Germline CDR1 reads LNHDA; CDR2 reads SQIVND (reference sequence). There are 14 residues in the CDR3. In nucleotides, the CDR3 is TGTGCCAGCAACGGCAGGGAGGTCGACACTGAAGCTTGCTTT. Translating gives CASNGREVDTEACF.